Listed below are T cell receptor beta chains from one sample, sequenced in a study of blood T cell repertoires in COVID-19. Sequencing was performed with immunoSEQ multiplex PCR; in TCRdb, only in-frame clones are kept and a portion is missing. The sample shows roughly 150,000 clones, approximately 80% of them seen only once. The sequencing input was peripheral blood. These receptors all stem from a human donor in a cohort sampled during active COVID-19. Each CDR3 is given with its conserved first and last residue. Fields, in order: J gene, V gene, clone size, CDR3 length, D gene, CDR3 protein, CDR3 DNA. D genes are given only for firm matches. Size is stated for part of the rows, as once, few or many counts, or as a class when the clone is expanded.

J gene: TRBJ2-1
V gene: TRBV18
clone size: .
CDR3 length: 16
D gene: TRBD2
CDR3 protein: CASSPLASGGPDEQFF
CDR3 DNA: TGTGCCAGCTCACCACTGGCTAGCGGGGGGCCCGATGAGCAGTTCTTC

J gene: TRBJ1-1
V gene: TRBV10-3
clone size: .
CDR3 length: 15
D gene: TRBD1
CDR3 protein: CAISGPGQGKVEAFF
CDR3 DNA: TGTGCCATCAGTGGTCCGGGACAGGGAAAGGTTGAAGCTTTCTTT

J gene: TRBJ2-3
V gene: TRBV18
clone size: .
CDR3 length: 17
D gene: TRBD2
CDR3 protein: CASSPKKTSGGTDTQYF
CDR3 DNA: TGTGCCAGCTCACCTAAAAAGACTAGCGGGGGAACAGATACGCAGTATTTT

J gene: TRBJ2-7
V gene: TRBV27
clone size: once
CDR3 length: 14
D gene: TRBD1
CDR3 protein: CASSLGTESYEQYF
CDR3 DNA: TGTGCCAGCAGTTTGGGGACAGAGAGCTACGAGCAGTACTTC

J gene: TRBJ2-2
V gene: TRBV10-2
clone size: medium-sized
CDR3 length: 12
D gene: TRBD2
CDR3 protein: CASYGGAGELFF
CDR3 DNA: TGCGCCAGCTACGGGGGGGCCGGGGAGCTGTTTTTT

J gene: TRBJ2-3
V gene: TRBV9
clone size: .
CDR3 length: 16
D gene: .
CDR3 protein: CASSVELAASTDTQYF
CDR3 DNA: TGTGCCAGCAGCGTAGAATTAGCGGCTAGCACAGATACGCAGTATTTT

J gene: TRBJ2-1
V gene: TRBV28
clone size: .
CDR3 length: 12
D gene: .
CDR3 protein: CASRLPHNEQFF
CDR3 DNA: TGTGCCAGCAGATTACCTCACAATGAGCAGTTCTTC

J gene: TRBJ2-7
V gene: TRBV19
clone size: .
CDR3 length: 14
D gene: TRBD1
CDR3 protein: CASCPYRGSYEQYF
CDR3 DNA: TGTGCCAGTTGCCCATACAGGGGCTCCTACGAGCAGTACTTC

J gene: TRBJ2-7
V gene: TRBV6-5
clone size: .
CDR3 length: 12
D gene: .
CDR3 protein: CASIGQTYEQYF
CDR3 DNA: TGTGCCAGTATAGGACAGACCTACGAGCAGTACTTC

J gene: TRBJ1-5
V gene: TRBV28
clone size: few
CDR3 length: 14
D gene: .
CDR3 protein: CASSLPGDHQPQHF
CDR3 DNA: TGTGCCAGCAGTTTGCCAGGGGACCATCAGCCCCAGCATTTT

J gene: TRBJ1-2
V gene: TRBV7-9
clone size: .
CDR3 length: 13
D gene: .
CDR3 protein: CASSLVLGDGYTF
CDR3 DNA: TGTGCCAGCAGCTTAGTTCTGGGAGATGGCTACACCTTC

J gene: TRBJ1-4
V gene: TRBV15
clone size: .
CDR3 length: 17
D gene: TRBD1
CDR3 protein: CATSRDGTGGTNEKLFF
CDR3 DNA: TGTGCCACCAGCAGAGACGGGACAGGGGGAACTAATGAAAAACTGTTTTTT

J gene: TRBJ1-1
V gene: TRBV4-1
clone size: .
CDR3 length: 15
D gene: .
CDR3 protein: CASSQEGARNTEAFF
CDR3 DNA: TGCGCCAGCAGCCAAGAGGGGGCCAGGAACACTGAAGCTTTCTTT

J gene: TRBJ1-1
V gene: TRBV10-3
clone size: .
CDR3 length: 13
D gene: .
CDR3 protein: CAISVSANTEAFF
CDR3 DNA: TGTGCCATCAGTGTGTCGGCAAACACTGAAGCTTTCTTT

J gene: TRBJ2-5
V gene: TRBV4-3
clone size: .
CDR3 length: 14
D gene: TRBD1
CDR3 protein: CASSQTGVGETQYF
CDR3 DNA: TGCGCCAGCAGCCAGACAGGGGTTGGGGAGACCCAGTACTTC

J gene: TRBJ2-7
V gene: TRBV7-2
clone size: few
CDR3 length: 16
D gene: TRBD2
CDR3 protein: CASSLASGPNNYEQYF
CDR3 DNA: TGTGCCAGCAGCTTGGCTAGCGGACCGAACAATTACGAGCAGTACTTC

J gene: TRBJ2-2
V gene: TRBV15
clone size: once
CDR3 length: 15
D gene: .
CDR3 protein: CATSWSGANTGELFF
CDR3 DNA: TGTGCCACCTCTTGGAGCGGAGCGAACACCGGGGAGCTGTTTTTT

J gene: TRBJ1-2
V gene: TRBV4-3
clone size: once
CDR3 length: 16
D gene: .
CDR3 protein: CASSQVTGAGVKGYTF
CDR3 DNA: TGCGCCAGCAGCCAAGTTACGGGGGCGGGGGTGAAGGGCTACACCTTC

J gene: TRBJ2-1
V gene: TRBV5-8
clone size: once
CDR3 length: 9
D gene: .
CDR3 protein: CASSFTRFF
CDR3 DNA: TGTGCCAGCAGTTTCACTAGGTTCTTC

J gene: TRBJ2-3
V gene: TRBV11-2
clone size: .
CDR3 length: 13
D gene: .
CDR3 protein: CASSREVGDTQYF
CDR3 DNA: TGTGCCAGCAGCAGGGAGGTCGGGGATACGCAGTATTTT

J gene: TRBJ1-5
V gene: TRBV6-2/TRBV6-3
clone size: many
CDR3 length: 18
D gene: .
CDR3 protein: CASSYSTFQGYSNQPQHF
CDR3 DNA: TGTGCCAGCAGTTACTCGACTTTTCAGGGATATAGCAATCAGCCCCAGCATTTT

J gene: TRBJ2-3
V gene: TRBV20-1
clone size: .
CDR3 length: 11
D gene: .
CDR3 protein: CSARTQNTQYF
CDR3 DNA: TGCAGTGCTAGAACTCAAAATACGCAGTATTTT

J gene: TRBJ2-7
V gene: TRBV19
clone size: .
CDR3 length: 15
D gene: TRBD1
CDR3 protein: CASSSRDRGPYEQYF
CDR3 DNA: TGTGCCAGTAGCTCCCGGGACAGGGGACCCTACGAGCAGTACTTC

J gene: TRBJ1-1
V gene: TRBV6-1
clone size: .
CDR3 length: 14
D gene: .
CDR3 protein: CASSEAGLDTEAFF
CDR3 DNA: TGTGCCAGCAGTGAGGCAGGGTTAGACACTGAAGCTTTCTTT

J gene: TRBJ1-6
V gene: TRBV14
clone size: .
CDR3 length: 16
D gene: .
CDR3 protein: CASSQERVFGNSPLHF
CDR3 DNA: TGTGCCAGCAGCCAAGAGCGGGTCTTTGGTAATTCACCCCTCCACTTT

J gene: TRBJ2-2
V gene: TRBV9
clone size: .
CDR3 length: 15
D gene: .
CDR3 protein: CASSIGQFGTGELFF
CDR3 DNA: TGTGCCAGCAGCATTGGACAGTTCGGCACCGGGGAGCTGTTTTTT

J gene: TRBJ2-7
V gene: TRBV5-1
clone size: once
CDR3 length: 15
D gene: TRBD1
CDR3 protein: CASSRTGTAEIEQYF
CDR3 DNA: TGCGCCAGCAGCCGGACCGGGACAGCGGAAATCGAGCAGTACTTC

J gene: TRBJ1-2
V gene: TRBV7-2
clone size: few
CDR3 length: 15
D gene: .
CDR3 protein: CASSPTGGGHYGYTF
CDR3 DNA: TGTGCCAGCAGCCCGACCGGGGGGGGCCACTATGGCTACACCTTC

J gene: TRBJ1-3
V gene: TRBV27
clone size: .
CDR3 length: 15
D gene: .
CDR3 protein: CASSYDSSSGNTIYF
CDR3 DNA: TGTGCCAGCAGTTACGACAGTTCCTCTGGAAACACCATATATTTT

J gene: TRBJ1-2
V gene: TRBV6-1
clone size: .
CDR3 length: 15
D gene: .
CDR3 protein: CASSDLGRANYGYTF
CDR3 DNA: TGTGCCAGCAGTGATCTGGGGAGGGCTAACTATGGCTACACCTTC

J gene: TRBJ1-2
V gene: TRBV19
clone size: .
CDR3 length: 13
D gene: .
CDR3 protein: CATTNPRGAGYTF
CDR3 DNA: TGTGCCACTACCAATCCCCGGGGGGCTGGCTACACCTTC

J gene: TRBJ1-1
V gene: TRBV6-5
clone size: .
CDR3 length: 14
D gene: TRBD1
CDR3 protein: CASRKGQMNTEAFF
CDR3 DNA: TGTGCCAGCAGAAAGGGACAGATGAACACTGAAGCTTTCTTT

J gene: TRBJ2-1
V gene: TRBV9
clone size: .
CDR3 length: 16
D gene: .
CDR3 protein: CASSVGTDMTYNEQFF
CDR3 DNA: TGTGCCAGCAGCGTAGGAACGGACATGACATACAATGAGCAGTTCTTC

J gene: TRBJ2-3
V gene: TRBV7-3
clone size: .
CDR3 length: 16
D gene: .
CDR3 protein: CASSSHPADSTDTQYF
CDR3 DNA: TGTGCCAGCAGCTCCCACCCAGCGGATAGCACAGATACGCAGTATTTT

J gene: TRBJ1-2
V gene: TRBV30
clone size: .
CDR3 length: 12
D gene: .
CDR3 protein: CAWNRLLYGYTF
CDR3 DNA: TGTGCCTGGAATAGACTACTTTATGGCTACACCTTC

J gene: TRBJ1-2
V gene: TRBV25-1
clone size: .
CDR3 length: 15
D gene: .
CDR3 protein: CASSEYRGGDYGYTF
CDR3 DNA: TGTGCCAGCAGTGAATATCGGGGAGGAGACTATGGCTACACCTTC

J gene: TRBJ1-1
V gene: TRBV11-2
clone size: .
CDR3 length: 17
D gene: TRBD1
CDR3 protein: CASSLELTGDVNTEAFF
CDR3 DNA: TGTGCCAGCAGCTTAGAGTTGACAGGGGACGTGAACACTGAAGCTTTCTTT

J gene: TRBJ1-6
V gene: TRBV6-5
clone size: .
CDR3 length: 15
D gene: TRBD1
CDR3 protein: CASSYRQGTGSPLHF
CDR3 DNA: TGTGCCAGCAGTTACCGACAGGGAACCGGTTCACCCCTCCACTTT

J gene: TRBJ2-3
V gene: TRBV10-3
clone size: .
CDR3 length: 16
D gene: TRBD2
CDR3 protein: CAISAAAGGMTDTQYF
CDR3 DNA: TGTGCCATCAGCGCCGCCGCGGGGGGTATGACAGATACGCAGTATTTT

J gene: TRBJ1-2
V gene: TRBV5-1
clone size: .
CDR3 length: 14
D gene: TRBD1
CDR3 protein: CASSLDRGVDGYTF
CDR3 DNA: TGCGCCAGCAGCTTGGACAGGGGGGTTGATGGCTACACCTTC